This TCR beta chain was recorded in a study of vaccination and CD4 T cells after COVID-19. Overall study findings and caveats: Vaccine-specific clones in convalescent patients were spike mono-reactive in 304 of 307 cases.

Described treatment: roughly 11-day PBMC culture with coronavirus spike peptide pools or control peptides (ViraFEST assay). Trimming stripped 7 bases from V and 3 bases from J, with 13 bases between. This CDR3 has 13 amino acids. The germline gives CDR1 SNHLY, CDR2 FYNNEI. A remark on this clonotype: Its specificity is not known.

The study sequenced cultured CD4+ T cell DNA using the Oncomine TCR Beta short-read assay. Using its own MiXCR run on the PCR reads, TCRdb lists one record per CDR3 protein. Of tens of thousands of distinct CDR3 sequences listed, 70% are singletons. Sequenced material: CD4+ T cells from blood, cultured in vitro. The TCR originated in a human donor who had recovered from COVID-19. The chain carries TRBV2 and TRBJ2-7; D is perhaps TRBD2 (6 bases). The CDR3 reads CASMGGGSYEQYF. CDR3 bases: TGTGCCAGCATGGGGGGAGGCAGCTACGAGCAGTACTTC.